This entry lists 32 T cell receptor beta chains sequenced from one sample in a study of cytomegalovirus exposure and HLA in healthy donors. Assay: immunoSEQ multiplex PCR; the TCRdb copy retains only in-frame clones and omits some. The table records around 150,000 clones, around 80% of them present only once. Sequencing was done on a sample of PBMCs. The source is a man younger than 40 in good health and CMV-seropositive.

DNA of the CDR3: TGTGCCAGCAGTAATGATCCAAACAGGGTAATCCACCCGTTCGAGGCCCTCCACTTT. Amino acids: CASSNDPNRVIHPFEALHF. The chain couples TRBV6-4 to TRBJ1-6; D is possibly TRBD1 (6 bases). V was cut by 5 bases and J by 14 bases, with 34 bases left in between. The CDR3 covers 19 residues. Per the germline V gene, CDR1 is MRHNA and CDR2 is SNTAGT.

The V call is TRBV19, the J call TRBJ2-7; 7 nucleotides line up with TRBD2. V shed 5 bases, J shed 5 bases, and the junction held 9 bases outside the gene matches. Germline lookup yields CDR1 LNHDA and CDR2 SQIVND (reference sequence). There are 14 residues in the CDR3. CDR3 nucleotides: TGTGCCAGTAGTGCGGCGGCCGCGGGGGACGAGCAGTACTTC. Translation: CASSAAAAGDEQYF. Variable domain in full (rest from reference TRBV19 and TRBJ2-7): DGGITQSPKYLFRKEGQNVTLSCEQNLNHDAMYWYRQDPGQGLRLIYYSQIVNDFQKGDIAEGYSVSREKKESFPLTVTSAQKNPTAFYLCASSAAAAGDEQYFGPGTRLTVT.

This chain joins TRBV7-2 and TRBJ2-5; 7 bases line up with TRBD2. J gave up 5 bases and V 7 bases, and 13 bases lay outside the gene matches. Per the germline V gene, CDR1 is SGHTA and CDR2 is FQGNSA. This CDR3 is 15 amino acids long. CDR3 coding DNA: TGTGCCAGCACCCCCCGCGGGGGAAGCGGTGAGACCCAGTACTTC. Protein: CASTPRGGSGETQYF.

This chain uses TRBV19 with TRBJ1-2, with 7 bases matching TRBD1. The ends lost 8 bases at V and 5 bases at J; junction bases unmatched: 5. CDR1 and CDR2 from the germline V gene are LNHDA and SQIVND (reference sequence). The CDR3 contains 12 residues. CDR3 DNA: TGTGCCAGTGTGGACAGGATGTATGGCTACACCTTC. Its protein product is CASVDRMYGYTF.

This rearrangement joins TRBV15 to TRBJ1-4; tentative D call: TRBD1 (5 bases). Germline values: CDR1 LNHNV, CDR2 YYDKDF (reference sequence). The CDR3 is 15 amino acids. The germline V and J ends were trimmed by 2 bases and 6 bases, with 13 bases remaining between them. This chain's CDR3 is CATSRRSGTDEKLFF. The CDR3 DNA reads TGTGCCACCAGCAGACGCTCCGGGACTGATGAAAAACTGTTTTTT.

The chain carries TRBV18 and TRBJ2-5; 10 bases line up with TRBD2. Trimming at V came to 4 bases and at J to 3 bases, leaving 5 bases not matched to a gene. CDR3 length: 15 amino acids. Germline values: CDR1 KGHSH, CDR2 LQKENI. CDR3 sequence reads: CASSHGLAGEETQYF. The CDR3 DNA reads TGTGCCAGCTCACACGGGCTAGCGGGGGAAGAGACCCAGTACTTC.

The V call is TRBV9, the J call TRBJ1-1; D possibly corresponds to TRBD1 (6 bases). Germline lookup yields CDR1 SGDLS and CDR2 YYNGEE. CDR3 length: 15 residues. Trimming shortened V by 4 bases and J by 1 base, and 14 bases separated the two germline ends. The CDR3 protein is CASSNTGRENTEAFF. The CDR3 DNA sequence: TGTGCCAGCAGCAATACAGGGAGGGAGAACACTGAAGCTTTCTTT. Using reference TRBV9 and TRBJ1-1 for the parts outside the CDR3, the full variable domain is DSGVTQTPKHLITATGQRVTLRCSPRSGDLSVYWYQQSLDQGLQFLIQYYNGEERAKGNILERFSAQQFPDLHSELNLSSLELGDSALYFCASSNTGRENTEAFFGQGTRLTVV.

The V and J genes are TRBV7-2 and TRBJ2-1, with 15 bases that match TRBD2. Trimming took 5 bases from V and 8 from J; bases not matched to a gene: 7. The CDR3 runs 16 residues. Germline V gene data show CDR1 as SGHTA and CDR2 as FQGNSA. CDR3 loop: CASSPRTSGGAYEQFF. In nucleotides, the CDR3 is TGTGCCAGCAGCCCCCGGACTAGCGGGGGGGCATATGAGCAGTTCTTC.

The chain has TRBV11-3 and TRBJ1-1; 10 bases line up with TRBD1. CDR1 SGHNT and CDR2 YENEEA come from the germline V gene. The CDR3 extends over 16 amino acids. V shed 4 bases, J shed 0 bases, and the junction held 5 bases outside the gene matches. This CDR3 reads CASSSWTGGMNTEAFF. For the CDR3, the DNA is TGTGCCAGCAGCTCCTGGACAGGGGGGATGAACACTGAAGCTTTCTTT.

The V gene is TRBV7-2, the J gene TRBJ2-7; TRBD2 might be the D (6 bases). Germline CDR1 is SGHTA and CDR2 is FQGNSA. V was cut by 2 bases and J by 5 bases, with 10 bases left in between. This CDR3 contains 13 residues. The CDR3 here is CASSLSSGHEQYF. As DNA, the CDR3 is TGTGCCAGCAGCTTAAGTAGCGGTCACGAGCAGTACTTC.

This rearrangement joins TRBV4-2 to TRBJ2-7; 8 positions agree with TRBD1. CDR1 and CDR2 (germline): LGHNA, YNFKEQ. V was clipped by 1 base and J by 2 bases; unmatched bases: 7. This CDR3 region has 16 residues. CDR3 DNA sequence: TGTGCCAGCAGCCAAGGGACAGGGTTGCCTCCCTACGAGCAGTACTTC. It specifies CASSQGTGLPPYEQYF.

The V call is TRBV6-6, the J call TRBJ2-1; no definite D call. The CDR3 is 13 residues long. From germline, CDR1 is MNHNY and CDR2 SVGAGI (reference sequence). Trimming pared 0 bases from V and 9 bases from J, leaving 9 bases between. The CDR3 region has the DNA TGTGCCAGCAGTTACTCCCAGGTCACTGAGCAGTTCTTC. Translated, it gives CASSYSQVTEQFF.

The rearrangement uses TRBV6-1 and TRBJ2-7, with D unresolved. V dropped 6 bases and J dropped 1 base, with 7 bases sitting between them. Germline lookup yields CDR1 MNHNS and CDR2 SASEGT. The CDR3 has 12 residues. CDR3 protein: CASRQNSYEQYF. The DNA for the CDR3 is TGTGCCAGCAGACAGAATTCCTACGAGCAGTACTTC.

The V and J genes are TRBV6-5 and TRBJ2-5; TRBD2 is a possible D gene (6 bases). Germline V gene sequence: CDR1 MNHEY, CDR2 SVGAGI. V shed 2 bases and J shed 4 bases, with 8 bases lying between them. The CDR3 contains 13 residues. CDR3 DNA: TGTGCCAGCAGTTACCTCGGGGGAGAGACCCAGTACTTC. This gives the protein CASSYLGGETQYF.

This clone is a singleton in its sample. The chain carries TRBV11-2 and TRBJ1-1; TRBD1 might be the D (5 bases). The CDR3 covers 14 residues. Per the germline V gene, CDR1 is SGHAT and CDR2 is FQNNGV. Deletions cut 7 bases from V and 5 bases from J, with 17 bases between. Here the CDR3 reads CASILRQGRTEAFF. The DNA for the CDR3 is TGTGCCAGCATCCTGAGGCAGGGCAGGACTGAAGCTTTCTTT. Filled out from reference TRBV11-2 and TRBJ1-1, the complete variable domain reads EAGVAQSPRYKIIEKRQSVAFWCNPISGHATLYWYQQILGQGPKLLIQFQNNGVVDDSQLPKDRFSAERLKGVDSTLKIQPAKLEDSAVYLCASILRQGRTEAFFGQGTRLTVV.

The V gene is TRBV7-8, the J gene TRBJ2-1, with 13 nucleotides matching TRBD2. There are 14 residues in the CDR3. Per the germline V gene, CDR1 is SGHVS and CDR2 is FQNEAQ. V lost 5 bases and J lost 9; bases outside the gene matches: 4. CDR3 coding DNA: TGTGCCAGCAGCCGACTAGCGGGAGGCTCTGAGCAGTTCTTC. This encodes CASSRLAGGSEQFF.

This chain joins TRBV25-1 and TRBJ1-2; 9 bases are shared with TRBD1. This CDR3 has 17 amino acids. V was pared by 4 bases and J by 7 bases, with 16 bases of the junction left unmatched. Germline CDR1 MGHDK, CDR2 SYGVNS. The CDR3 is CASSAQGKGGQGSGYTF. CDR3 nucleotide sequence: TGTGCCAGCAGTGCACAAGGGAAGGGGGGACAGGGAAGTGGCTACACCTTC.

The rearrangement joins TRBV5-6 to TRBJ1-1, with D unresolved. The CDR3 length is 13 residues. V lost 3 bases and J lost 5, with 11 bases in between. The germline V gene encodes CDR1 SGHDT and CDR2 YYEEEE. CDR3 DNA: TGTGCCAGCAGCTGGAGGGAGGGAACTGAAGCTTTCTTT. Translating gives CASSWREGTEAFF.

J is TRBJ2-7 and V is TRBV19, with 9 bases identical to TRBD1. Trimming removed 4 bases from V and 2 bases from J; junction bases left unmatched: 6. Germline V gene data show CDR1 as LNHDA and CDR2 as SQIVND (reference sequence). The CDR3 sequence is 15 residues long. The chain's CDR3 is CASSTGTGSAYEQYF. The CDR3 bases are TGTGCCAGTAGTACCGGGACAGGGTCGGCCTACGAGCAGTACTTC.

V usage is TRBV2 and J usage is TRBJ2-2, with 7 bases matching TRBD1. The germline V gene encodes CDR1 SNHLY and CDR2 FYNNEI. The CDR3 is 12 amino acids. V gave up 7 bases and J gave up 7 bases; unmatched junction bases: 3. The CDR3: CASKWDSGELFF. The CDR3 nucleotides are TGTGCCAGCAAATGGGACAGCGGGGAGCTGTTTTTT.

The chain recombines TRBV12-5 with TRBJ2-5; D is uncertain. This CDR3 is 12 amino acids long. Germline CDR1 LGHNT, CDR2 FRNRAP. V lost 5 bases and J 5 bases, leaving 9 bases between the germline ends. The CDR3 bases are TGTGCTAGTGGTCCCGAGGAGGAGACCCAGTACTTC. Residues: CASGPEEETQYF.

This rearrangement joins TRBV6-1 to TRBJ1-4, with TRBD1 identical over 9 bases. This CDR3 has 15 residues. Germline V gene sequence: CDR1 MNHNS, CDR2 SASEGT. V shed 4 bases and J 5 bases; nucleotides not matched to a gene: 5. The chain's CDR3 is CASSGDRGGNEKLFF. CDR3 bases: TGTGCCAGCAGTGGAGACAGGGGGGGAAATGAAAAACTGTTTTTT.

The rearrangement uses TRBV9 and TRBJ2-5; 9 bases fit TRBD2. This CDR3 is 16 amino acids long. The V segment lost 4 bases and the J segment 3 bases; nucleotides outside the gene matches: 10. Germline values: CDR1 SGDLS, CDR2 YYNGEE. The CDR3 is CASSPWAGGTKETQYF. CDR3 in DNA: TGTGCCAGCAGCCCCTGGGCGGGGGGGACTAAAGAGACCCAGTACTTC.

The chain combines TRBV5-6 with TRBJ2-7, with D maybe TRBD2 (5 bases). Looked up from germline, CDR1 is SGHDT and CDR2 is YYEEEE. The CDR3 length is 18 residues. Deletions cut 0 bases from V and 2 bases from J, with 21 bases between. CDR3 DNA sequence: TGTGCCAGCAGCTTGGGGGATTTGAAGGGAGCCTTCACCTACGAGCAGTACTTC. Protein product: CASSLGDLKGAFTYEQYF.

The V gene is TRBV7-2, the J gene TRBJ1-2; no firm D call. From germline, CDR1 is SGHTA and CDR2 FQGNSA. Trimming stripped 6 bases from V and 7 bases from J, with 21 bases between. The CDR3 has 15 residues. The chain's CDR3 is CASSSGRTSGSGYTF. The CDR3 bases are TGTGCCAGCAGTAGCGGTAGGACCTCCGGGAGTGGCTACACCTTC.

Here the CDR3 reads CASSLPAGTYNEQFF. In DNA, the CDR3 is TGCGCCAGCAGCTTACCAGCGGGGACCTACAATGAGCAGTTCTTC. The V and J genes are TRBV5-1 and TRBJ2-1; TRBD2 matches at 7 bases. The V and J ends lost 2 bases and 2 bases, in that order; junction bases with no gene match: 4. Germline CDR1 and CDR2: SGHRS and YFSETQ. CDR3 length equals 15 residues.

The genes are TRBV7-8 and TRBJ2-1; D call uncertain. Trimming took 2 bases from V and 7 from J, leaving 9 bases between them. Germline CDR1 and CDR2: SGHVS and FQNEAQ. This CDR3 has 13 residues. CDR3 loop: CASSLINSNEQFF. CDR3 sequence (DNA): TGTGCCAGCAGCTTAATAAATTCGAATGAGCAGTTCTTC.

The CDR3 region is CASSTRTGPHYGYTF. The CDR3 DNA sequence: TGTGCCAGCAGTACCAGGACAGGCCCGCACTATGGCTACACCTTC. The chain joins TRBV6-5 to TRBJ1-2, with 7 bases that match TRBD1. The CDR3 loop spans 15 amino acids. Trimming took 5 bases from V and 3 from J; bases not matched to a gene: 9. Germline V gene lookup returns CDR1 MNHEY and CDR2 SVGAGI.

In this sample, this clone turned up once. The V call is TRBV6-1, the J call TRBJ1-2, with D hard to call. CDR1 and CDR2 (germline): MNHNS, SASEGT. The CDR3 length is 17 residues. Trimming removed 2 bases at V and 7 bases at J, with 23 bases between. CDR3 DNA: TGTGCCAGCAGTGAAAATTTAGACCGAACCGCATCGGGTGGCTACACCTTC. Its translation is CASSENLDRTASGGYTF.

This sequence joins TRBV29-1 and TRBJ2-1; TRBD1 agrees at 9 bases. CDR1 and CDR2 from the germline V gene are SQVTM and ANQGSEA. This CDR3 contains 15 residues. V lost 6 bases, J lost 4 bases, and 10 bases stayed unmatched. CDR3 sequence: CSVEGQGPPYNEQFF. In DNA, the CDR3 is TGCAGCGTGGAGGGACAGGGCCCGCCTTACAATGAGCAGTTCTTC.

This chain links TRBV5-1 with TRBJ1-2; 7 nucleotides match TRBD1. Per germline, CDR1 SGHRS and CDR2 YFSETQ. CDR3 length: 15 amino acids. After removal of 10 bases from V and 8 bases from J, the junction contained 20 bases not matched to a gene. CDR3: CASSAGGTEGVGYTF. In nucleotides, the CDR3 is TGCGCCTCCTCGGCAGGTGGGACAGAAGGGGTAGGCTACACCTTC.

Comment on this clone: Other nucleotide sequences in the sample specify the same CDR3. The V and J genes are TRBV6-1 and TRBJ2-7, with D tentatively TRBD2 (7 bases). V was cut by 2 bases and J by 4 bases, with 9 bases left in between. The CDR3 has 13 amino acids. Germline CDR1 is MNHNS and CDR2 is SASEGT. The CDR3 DNA reads as TGTGCCAGCAGTGAAAGGGGGGGGTACGAGCAGTACTTC. Translating it yields CASSERGGYEQYF.